These T cell receptor beta chains were read from a single sample in a study of blood T cell repertoires in COVID-19. Sequencing used immunoSEQ multiplex PCR; TCRdb keeps in-frame clones, though not all of them. The sample has about 150,000 clones, around 82% seen once. Source material: peripheral blood. These receptors originate from a man aged 55-75 years with acute or convalescent COVID-19. The CDR3 runs from the conserved cysteine through the conserved F or W. Each record gives: clone size, D gene, J gene, V gene, CDR3 DNA, CDR3 protein. D genes are given only for firm matches. Only some rows state a clone size, as once, few, many or a class for expanded clones.

abundance: .
d_gene: TRBD1
j_gene: TRBJ1-2
v_gene: TRBV12-3/TRBV12-4
CDR3nt: TGTGCCAGCAGTGGGGACAGGCGTTATGGCTACACCTTC
CDR3aa: CASSGDRRYGYTF

abundance: .
d_gene: TRBD2
j_gene: TRBJ2-5
v_gene: TRBV11-2
CDR3nt: TGTGCCAGCAGCTCGGGGGGATATGAGACCCAGTACTTC
CDR3aa: CASSSGGYETQYF

abundance: .
d_gene: TRBD2
j_gene: TRBJ2-3
v_gene: TRBV6-2/TRBV6-3
CDR3nt: TGTGCCAGCAGTTACGGGGTAGCGGGAGTGGGAGATACGCAGTATTTT
CDR3aa: CASSYGVAGVGDTQYF

abundance: .
d_gene: TRBD2
j_gene: TRBJ2-3
v_gene: TRBV6-6
CDR3nt: TGTGCCAGCAAGGGCTTTCTAGCGGGAGGTGCAGATACGCAGTATTTT
CDR3aa: CASKGFLAGGADTQYF

abundance: .
d_gene: .
j_gene: TRBJ2-5
v_gene: TRBV5-1
CDR3nt: TGCGCCAGCAGCTTGCCTCTGGGGGGAGGACAAGAGACCCAGTACTTC
CDR3aa: CASSLPLGGGQETQYF

abundance: .
d_gene: TRBD1
j_gene: TRBJ2-5
v_gene: TRBV9
CDR3nt: TGTGCCAGCAGCGCCCGACAGGGGCCTATCAGCCAAGAGACCCAGTACTTC
CDR3aa: CASSARQGPISQETQYF

abundance: few
d_gene: .
j_gene: TRBJ1-5
v_gene: TRBV10-3
CDR3nt: TGTGCCATCAGTGAGTCCCCGGGTCAGCCCCAGCATTTT
CDR3aa: CAISESPGQPQHF

abundance: once
d_gene: .
j_gene: TRBJ1-2
v_gene: TRBV24-1
CDR3nt: TGTGCCACCAGGGCCGGGACTGCGGAGGAGGGGGGCTACACCTTC
CDR3aa: CATRAGTAEEGGYTF

abundance: few
d_gene: .
j_gene: TRBJ1-5
v_gene: TRBV7-6
CDR3nt: TGTGCCAGCAGCTCCCAGTCGGGGAGCAATCAGCCCCAGCATTTT
CDR3aa: CASSSQSGSNQPQHF

abundance: .
d_gene: TRBD2
j_gene: TRBJ2-7
v_gene: TRBV5-1
CDR3nt: TGCGCCAGCAGCTCCCGGACTAGCGGGAGTTACGAGCAGTACTTC
CDR3aa: CASSSRTSGSYEQYF

abundance: .
d_gene: TRBD2
j_gene: TRBJ2-1
v_gene: TRBV30
CDR3nt: TGTGCCTGGAGGGGCGGGAGTACGTCCTACAATGAGCAGTTCTTC
CDR3aa: CAWRGGSTSYNEQFF

abundance: .
d_gene: TRBD1
j_gene: TRBJ2-1
v_gene: TRBV7-3
CDR3nt: TGTGCCAGCAGCTCCACTCCGGGACAGGTGAGAGAGCAGTTCTTC
CDR3aa: CASSSTPGQVREQFF

abundance: few
d_gene: .
j_gene: TRBJ2-2
v_gene: TRBV28
CDR3nt: TGTGCCAGCAGTTTTATAAGGCGGGACGTCCTCATTGGCACCGGGGAGCTGTTTTTT
CDR3aa: CASSFIRRDVLIGTGELFF

abundance: .
d_gene: .
j_gene: TRBJ2-5
v_gene: TRBV3-1/TRBV3-2
CDR3nt: TGTGCCAGCAGCCAAGATGGAACAGGTATCCAAGAGACCCAGTACTTC
CDR3aa: CASSQDGTGIQETQYF

abundance: .
d_gene: .
j_gene: TRBJ2-1
v_gene: TRBV19
CDR3nt: TGTGCCAGTAGTCCCCAATTCATGGCAAATGAGCAGTTCTTC
CDR3aa: CASSPQFMANEQFF

abundance: .
d_gene: TRBD2
j_gene: TRBJ2-7
v_gene: TRBV5-1
CDR3nt: TGCGCCAGCAGGGCGGGAGTTCGCGAGCAGTACTTC
CDR3aa: CASRAGVREQYF

abundance: .
d_gene: .
j_gene: TRBJ2-4
v_gene: TRBV5-8
CDR3nt: TGTGCCAGCAGCTTCACAGGGCGGGCTCAGTACTTC
CDR3aa: CASSFTGRAQYF

abundance: .
d_gene: .
j_gene: TRBJ2-7
v_gene: TRBV28
CDR3nt: TGTGCCAGTAGCCGGAGCGGAATCTCCTACGAGCAGTACTTC
CDR3aa: CASSRSGISYEQYF

abundance: .
d_gene: .
j_gene: TRBJ2-6
v_gene: TRBV5-1
CDR3nt: TGCGCCAGCAGCAAGTCGGAGCCGGCTGGGGCCAACGTCCTGACTTTC
CDR3aa: CASSKSEPAGANVLTF

abundance: .
d_gene: .
j_gene: TRBJ1-4
v_gene: TRBV19
CDR3nt: TGTGCCAGTAGTATATTATTCGGGGTCCCAACTAATGAAAAACTGTTTTTT
CDR3aa: CASSILFGVPTNEKLFF

abundance: once
d_gene: TRBD1
j_gene: TRBJ1-5
v_gene: TRBV6-2/TRBV6-3
CDR3nt: TGTGCCAGCAGCTCCGGACAGGGTGTGCTTAATAGCAATCAGCCCCAGCATTTT
CDR3aa: CASSSGQGVLNSNQPQHF

abundance: .
d_gene: .
j_gene: TRBJ2-3
v_gene: TRBV5-6
CDR3nt: TGTGCCAGCAGCCCGAGCCCCGGGACGCAGTATTTT
CDR3aa: CASSPSPGTQYF

abundance: .
d_gene: .
j_gene: TRBJ1-6
v_gene: TRBV6-1
CDR3nt: TGTGCCAGCAGTGAGACAGTGACTAATTCACCCCTCCACTTT
CDR3aa: CASSETVTNSPLHF

abundance: .
d_gene: TRBD2
j_gene: TRBJ2-3
v_gene: TRBV28
CDR3nt: TGTGCCAGCAGTTCCCCTGCACTAGCGGGAGTAATAGATACGCAGTATTTT
CDR3aa: CASSSPALAGVIDTQYF

abundance: .
d_gene: TRBD1
j_gene: TRBJ1-5
v_gene: TRBV7-8
CDR3nt: TGTGCCAGCAGCGCATGGACAGGGATAAAATATCAGCCCCAGCATTTT
CDR3aa: CASSAWTGIKYQPQHF

abundance: .
d_gene: .
j_gene: TRBJ2-5
v_gene: TRBV21-1
CDR3nt: TGTGCCAGCAGCACCGGGGGGCGGGAGGTCACGGGACGGGAGACCCAGTACTTC
CDR3aa: CASSTGGREVTGRETQYF

abundance: few
d_gene: .
j_gene: TRBJ2-3
v_gene: TRBV24-1
CDR3nt: TGTGCCACCAGTGATTTGGAGCGCATCACAGATACGCAGTATTTT
CDR3aa: CATSDLERITDTQYF

abundance: .
d_gene: .
j_gene: TRBJ2-7
v_gene: TRBV3-1/TRBV3-2
CDR3nt: TGTGCCAGCAGCTTCACTAACTACGAGCAGTACTTC
CDR3aa: CASSFTNYEQYF

abundance: few
d_gene: .
j_gene: TRBJ2-2
v_gene: TRBV7-6
CDR3nt: TGTGCCAGCAGCCTTCTTCCGGGGAACACCGGGGAGCTGTTTTTT
CDR3aa: CASSLLPGNTGELFF

abundance: .
d_gene: TRBD2
j_gene: TRBJ2-1
v_gene: TRBV19
CDR3nt: TGTGCCAGTAGTATAGCTAGACTAGCGGGGTACAATGAGCAGTTCTTC
CDR3aa: CASSIARLAGYNEQFF

abundance: .
d_gene: TRBD1
j_gene: TRBJ2-3
v_gene: TRBV30
CDR3nt: TGTGCCTGGAGTGTAGGGACAGCTCGAGTCACAGATACGCAGTATTTT
CDR3aa: CAWSVGTARVTDTQYF

abundance: once
d_gene: TRBD2
j_gene: TRBJ2-5
v_gene: TRBV18
CDR3nt: TGTGCCAGCTCACCGGGACTAGCAGGGGAGACCCAGTACTTC
CDR3aa: CASSPGLAGETQYF

abundance: .
d_gene: .
j_gene: TRBJ2-1
v_gene: TRBV5-1
CDR3nt: TGCGCCAGCAGCAACCGGGGGACTGGTGAGCAGTTCTTC
CDR3aa: CASSNRGTGEQFF

abundance: .
d_gene: TRBD1
j_gene: TRBJ1-1
v_gene: TRBV3-1/TRBV3-2
CDR3nt: TGTGCCAGCAGCCCTCGACAGGGAGGCACTGAAGCTTTCTTT
CDR3aa: CASSPRQGGTEAFF

abundance: few
d_gene: TRBD1
j_gene: TRBJ2-2
v_gene: TRBV9
CDR3nt: TGTGCCAGCAGGGGTTGGCAGGGGGCATCCGGGGAGCTGTTTTTT
CDR3aa: CASRGWQGASGELFF

abundance: .
d_gene: TRBD2
j_gene: TRBJ2-7
v_gene: TRBV18
CDR3nt: TGTGCCAGCTCACAGGAGTGGCGGGAGGGTAACTACGAGCAGTACTTC
CDR3aa: CASSQEWREGNYEQYF

abundance: .
d_gene: .
j_gene: TRBJ2-4
v_gene: TRBV10-3
CDR3nt: TGTGCCATCAGTGAGTCAGGCAGGGTGTCTGGCAAAAACATTCAGTACTTC
CDR3aa: CAISESGRVSGKNIQYF

abundance: .
d_gene: .
j_gene: TRBJ2-7
v_gene: TRBV5-1
CDR3nt: TGCGCCAGCAGCTTTGGAGGCCACGAGCAGTACTTC
CDR3aa: CASSFGGHEQYF

abundance: .
d_gene: .
j_gene: TRBJ2-4
v_gene: TRBV19
CDR3nt: TGTGCCAATATTAGTGGGGGCACCTCTGAGAACATTCAGTACTTC
CDR3aa: CANISGGTSENIQYF

abundance: few
d_gene: .
j_gene: TRBJ2-3
v_gene: TRBV14
CDR3nt: TGTGCCAGCAGCCAAGGGGGAGGTACGCAGTATTTT
CDR3aa: CASSQGGGTQYF

abundance: few
d_gene: .
j_gene: TRBJ2-2
v_gene: TRBV2
CDR3nt: TGTGCCAGCATCGACACCCTGAACACCGGGGAGCTGTTTTTT
CDR3aa: CASIDTLNTGELFF

abundance: .
d_gene: .
j_gene: TRBJ1-3
v_gene: TRBV19
CDR3nt: TGTGCCAGTAGTATAGCGGGGGGCTCTGGAAACACCATATATTTT
CDR3aa: CASSIAGGSGNTIYF

abundance: few
d_gene: .
j_gene: TRBJ1-6
v_gene: TRBV7-6
CDR3nt: TGTGCCAGCAGCTTAGGCCGGGTTTTGAATTCACCCCTCCACTTT
CDR3aa: CASSLGRVLNSPLHF

abundance: few
d_gene: .
j_gene: TRBJ2-5
v_gene: TRBV6-5
CDR3nt: TGTGCCAGCAGTTCCCTGACAGGCGGCGAGACCCAGTACTTC
CDR3aa: CASSSLTGGETQYF

abundance: .
d_gene: TRBD1
j_gene: TRBJ2-3
v_gene: TRBV2
CDR3nt: TGTGCCAGCAGTGGACAGGGGTTTGGCACAGATACGCAGTATTTT
CDR3aa: CASSGQGFGTDTQYF

abundance: .
d_gene: TRBD2
j_gene: TRBJ2-1
v_gene: TRBV2
CDR3nt: TGTGCCAGCACCGGTACTAGCGTATACAATGAGCAGTTCTTC
CDR3aa: CASTGTSVYNEQFF

abundance: .
d_gene: TRBD2
j_gene: TRBJ2-1
v_gene: TRBV18
CDR3nt: TGTGCCAGCTCGACTCAACGGACTAGCCCAAACAATGAGCAGTTCTTC
CDR3aa: CASSTQRTSPNNEQFF

abundance: .
d_gene: .
j_gene: TRBJ1-5
v_gene: TRBV7-3
CDR3nt: TGTGCCAGCAGCCTAACGTCGGGTCAGCCCCAGCATTTT
CDR3aa: CASSLTSGQPQHF

abundance: .
d_gene: .
j_gene: TRBJ2-7
v_gene: TRBV10-3
CDR3nt: TGTGCCACCCAGGCCGACAGGCTCTCCTACGAGCAGTACTTC
CDR3aa: CATQADRLSYEQYF

abundance: .
d_gene: TRBD1
j_gene: TRBJ2-7
v_gene: TRBV5-4
CDR3nt: TGTGCCAGCAGCTTGGCCGGGACAGGGGGCTACGAGCAGTACTTC
CDR3aa: CASSLAGTGGYEQYF

abundance: .
d_gene: .
j_gene: TRBJ2-7
v_gene: TRBV10-3
CDR3nt: TGTGCCATCAGCAGGGACTCCTCGATTTACGAGCAGTACTTC
CDR3aa: CAISRDSSIYEQYF

abundance: few
d_gene: TRBD1
j_gene: TRBJ1-6
v_gene: TRBV10-3
CDR3nt: TGTGCCACCCGGGACAGCGAGTCACCCCTCCACTTT
CDR3aa: CATRDSESPLHF

abundance: .
d_gene: TRBD2
j_gene: TRBJ2-2
v_gene: TRBV11-3
CDR3nt: TGTGCCAGCAGCTTAACTAGCGGGAGGGCCGGCGGGGAGCTGTTTTTT
CDR3aa: CASSLTSGRAGGELFF

abundance: .
d_gene: TRBD2
j_gene: TRBJ2-4
v_gene: TRBV4-2
CDR3nt: TGTGCCAGCAGCCAAGGAGGTGGGGGGGTAGCCAAAAACATTCAGTACTTC
CDR3aa: CASSQGGGGVAKNIQYF

abundance: .
d_gene: TRBD1
j_gene: TRBJ2-5
v_gene: TRBV12-5
CDR3nt: TGTGCTAGTGGTTTGTCCATGGGACAGTCTTGGGAGACCCAGTACTTC
CDR3aa: CASGLSMGQSWETQYF

abundance: .
d_gene: TRBD1
j_gene: TRBJ1-1
v_gene: TRBV7-2
CDR3nt: TGTGCCAGCAGCTGGGGACAGCAGAACACTGAAGCTTTCTTT
CDR3aa: CASSWGQQNTEAFF

abundance: .
d_gene: TRBD2
j_gene: TRBJ2-7
v_gene: TRBV7-3
CDR3nt: TGTGCCAGCAGCCCAGGGGCGGGAGGCTACGAGCAGTACTTC
CDR3aa: CASSPGAGGYEQYF

abundance: .
d_gene: TRBD1
j_gene: TRBJ2-1
v_gene: TRBV7-9
CDR3nt: TGTGCCAGCTCAGGACAGGGGAACTACAATGAGCAGTTCTTC
CDR3aa: CASSGQGNYNEQFF

abundance: .
d_gene: TRBD1
j_gene: TRBJ2-2
v_gene: TRBV18
CDR3nt: TGTGCCAGCTCACCAAGGGGACAGGGGAGTCCCGGGGAGCTGTTTTTT
CDR3aa: CASSPRGQGSPGELFF